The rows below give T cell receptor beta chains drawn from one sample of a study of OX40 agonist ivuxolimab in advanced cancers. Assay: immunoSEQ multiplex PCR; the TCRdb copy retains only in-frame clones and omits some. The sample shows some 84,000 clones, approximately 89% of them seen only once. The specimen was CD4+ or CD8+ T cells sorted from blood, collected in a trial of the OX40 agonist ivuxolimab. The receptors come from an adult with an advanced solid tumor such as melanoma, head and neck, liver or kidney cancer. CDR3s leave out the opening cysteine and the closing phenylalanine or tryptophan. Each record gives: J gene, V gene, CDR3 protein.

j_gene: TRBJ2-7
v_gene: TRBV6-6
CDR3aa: ASSPRGTRYEQY

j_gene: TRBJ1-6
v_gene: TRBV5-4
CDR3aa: ASSQTNSPLH

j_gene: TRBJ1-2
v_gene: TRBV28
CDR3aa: ASSLYRANYGYT

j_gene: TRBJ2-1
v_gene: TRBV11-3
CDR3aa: ASSFRGEQF

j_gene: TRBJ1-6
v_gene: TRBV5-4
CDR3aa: ASSLGQGNSPLH

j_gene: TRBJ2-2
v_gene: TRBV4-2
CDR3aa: ASSQAAWRTGELF

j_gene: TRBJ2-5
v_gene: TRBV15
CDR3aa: ATSRDAAGTQETQY

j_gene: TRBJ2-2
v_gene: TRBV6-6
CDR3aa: ASSYKGFTGELF

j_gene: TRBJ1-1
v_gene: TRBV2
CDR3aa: ASSVRKNTEAF

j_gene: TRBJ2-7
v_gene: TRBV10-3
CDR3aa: AISESQVRYEQY

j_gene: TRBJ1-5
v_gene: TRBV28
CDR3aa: ASSSGTGGVGVSNQPQH

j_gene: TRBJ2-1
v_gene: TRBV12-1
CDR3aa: ASRELEGREAYNEQF

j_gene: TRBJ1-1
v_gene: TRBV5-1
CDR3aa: ASSFVTQVTGTEAF

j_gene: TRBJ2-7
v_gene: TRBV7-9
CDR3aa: ASAGGRGMDEQY

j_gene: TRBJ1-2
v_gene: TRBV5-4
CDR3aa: ASSLVQTRWGYT

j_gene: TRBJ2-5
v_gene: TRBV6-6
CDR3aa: ASRSQVLSLETQY

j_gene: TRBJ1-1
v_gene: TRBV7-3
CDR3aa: ASSLEGRTEAF

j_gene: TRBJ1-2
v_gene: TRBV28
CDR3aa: ASRGGNYGYT

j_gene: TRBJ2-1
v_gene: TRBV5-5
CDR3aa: ASSLVGYGEQF

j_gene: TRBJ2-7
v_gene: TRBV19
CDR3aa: ASASLERSYEQY

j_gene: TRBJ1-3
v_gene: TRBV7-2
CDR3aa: ASSLTHGANTIY